One and the same sample provided the 14 T cell receptor beta chains below, sequenced in a study of blood T cells in healthy people across ages. A second PCR, run for roughly 7 to 11 cycles, used a sample-barcoded 5' primer plus a J-beta primer mix. Each CDR3 protein is one row after TCRdb ran MiXCR on the 5' RACE reads. Of about 1.6 million distinct CDR3 sequences in the sample, almost 35% are singletons; the top ten hold 10% to 12%. The specimen was blood. The receptors stem from a woman younger than 45 in good health.

CDR3 DNA: TGTGCCAGCATGGGAGCAGGAACAATGGGCGAGCAGTACTTC. Encoded protein: CASMGAGTMGEQYF. The chain carries TRBV5-4 and TRBJ2-7, with D possibly TRBD2 on 5 matching bases. The CDR3 length is 14 residues. Germline V gene lookup returns CDR1 SGHNT and CDR2 YYREEE (reference sequence). The germline V and J ends were trimmed by 6 bases and 6 bases, with 19 bases remaining between them.

The rearrangement uses TRBV20-1 and TRBJ2-2; 9 bases agree with TRBD1. There are 15 residues in the CDR3. J was trimmed by 4 bases and V by 6 bases; bases with no gene match: 9. CDR1 is DFQATT and CDR2 is SNEGSKA in the germline V gene (reference sequence). This CDR3 is CSAVLGTGITGELFF. CDR3 nucleotides: TGCAGTGCCGTTCTTGGGACAGGGATCACCGGGGAGCTGTTTTTT.

Only a few counts were recorded for this clonotype. The chain couples TRBV9 to TRBJ1-2; perhaps TRBD1 as D (5 bases). The V end was cut by 0 bases, the J end by 13 bases, with 13 bases between. The CDR3 length is 12 residues. Germline CDR1 and CDR2: SGDLS and YYNGEE. The CDR3 region has the DNA TGTGCCAGCAGCGTAGAGAACAGGCCCCTCACCTTC. Translation: CASSVENRPLTF.

This clonotype showed up just a few times. The chain is built from TRBV7-2 and TRBJ2-7; 8 bases match TRBD1. The CDR3 runs to 15 residues. CDR1 and CDR2 from the germline V gene are SGHTA and FQGNSA. V lost 5 bases, J lost 4 bases, and 10 bases stayed unmatched. This chain's CDR3 is CASSQTGGAVYEQYF. CDR3 in DNA: TGTGCCAGCAGCCAAACAGGGGGTGCGGTTTACGAGCAGTACTTC.

This clonotype has a count of ten or more. The rearrangement uses TRBV4-1 and TRBJ2-5; 12 bases map to TRBD2. The CDR3 spans 15 residues. Trimming cost V 2 bases and J 4 bases; bases outside gene matches: 2. Germline CDR1 and CDR2: MGHRA and YSYEKL. The CDR3 DNA sequence: TGCGCCAGCAGCCAAATACTAGCGGGGGGAGAGACCCAGTACTTC. It translates to CASSQILAGGETQYF.

The chain joins TRBV7-9 to TRBJ1-2; 8 bases line up with TRBD1. Germline V lookup: CDR1 SEHNR, CDR2 FQNEAQ (reference sequence). The length of the CDR3 is 13 residues. The J segment lost 3 bases and the V segment lost 7 bases, leaving 4 bases of the junction unmatched. The CDR3 sequence: CASTPGGDYGYTF. As DNA, the CDR3 is TGTGCCAGCACCCCAGGGGGCGACTATGGCTACACCTTC.

The chain carries TRBV4-2 and TRBJ2-6, with D possibly being TRBD2 (6 bases). CDR1 is LGHNA and CDR2 is YNFKEQ in the germline V gene. Trimming cost V 2 bases and J 6 bases, with 14 bases left between them. CDR3 length: 16 amino acids. CDR3 sequence: CASSQYGGSEANVLTF. DNA of the CDR3: TGTGCCAGCAGCCAATATGGGGGGAGTGAGGCCAACGTCCTGACTTTC.

This clonotype turned up a few times. This rearrangement joins TRBV7-9 to TRBJ2-7; 8 bases agree with TRBD1. J was trimmed by 2 bases and V by 4 bases; bases with no gene match: 7. CDR3 length: 15 residues. Germline V lookup: CDR1 SEHNR, CDR2 FQNEAQ (reference sequence). CDR3 region: CASSSRQGMTYEQYF. The CDR3 DNA reads as TGTGCCAGCAGCTCTAGACAGGGGATGACCTACGAGCAGTACTTC.

V is TRBV27 and J is TRBJ2-2; 7 nucleotides agree with TRBD1. Germline CDR1 MNHEY, CDR2 SMNVEV (reference sequence). The CDR3 has 16 amino acids. With 4 bases clipped from V and 2 bases from J, the junction kept 7 bases outside the gene matches. The CDR3 loop is CASSSLDRVNTGELFF. CDR3 DNA: TGTGCCAGCAGTTCACTCGACAGGGTAAACACCGGGGAGCTGTTTTTT.

This rearrangement joins TRBV12-3 or TRBV12-4 to TRBJ2-7; tentative D call: TRBD1 (5 bases). Gene TRBJ2-5 matches the end of the DNA better, so the J call may be wrong. CDR3 size: 14 residues. The CDR3 spells CASSARQKQETQYF. DNA for the CDR3: TGTGCCAGCAGTGCTAGACAGAAGCAAGAGACCCAGTACTTC.

The sample holds many counts of this clonotype. CDR3 sequence: CSAPQWGASNSPLHF. The DNA for the CDR3 is TGCAGTGCTCCCCAGTGGGGGGCGAGTAATTCACCCCTCCACTTT. This chain links TRBV20-1 with TRBJ1-6; D may be TRBD1 (6 bases). The germline V gene has CDR1 DFQATT and CDR2 SNEGSKA (reference sequence). V was shortened by 5 bases and J by 6 bases, with 17 bases between the two germline ends. The CDR3 loop spans 15 amino acids.

The gene calls are TRBV7-8 and TRBJ2-7; D might be TRBD1 (6 bases). The last part of the DNA fits TRBJ2-5 better; the J call may be wrong. This CDR3 spans 18 amino acids. Germline V gene data show CDR1 as SGHVS and CDR2 as FQNEAQ. CDR3 in DNA: TGTGCCAGCATCACCTGGGGGTTAACCGGGACACCTCAAGAGACCCAGTACTTC. Its translation: CASITWGLTGTPQETQYF.

This clonotype was detected a few times. Here the CDR3 reads CATSNTSFAGTGVFNSPLHF. The CDR3 DNA follows: TGTGCCACCTCGAATACTTCGTTTGCAGGGACAGGGGTTTTTAATTCACCCCTCCACTTT. V usage is TRBV10-3 and J usage is TRBJ1-6, with 10 bases matching TRBD1. Germline CDR1 ENHRY, CDR2 SYGVKD. The trim removed 10 bases at V and 6 bases at J, leaving 24 bases unmatched. CDR3 length: 20 amino acids.

The J gene is TRBJ2-5, the V gene TRBV2; D is unclear. The J call may be mistaken, given a closer DNA end match to TRBJ2-7. CDR1 and CDR2 (germline): SNHLY, FYNNEI. The CDR3 contains 11 residues. CDR3 protein: CASEESSEQYF. The DNA for the CDR3 is TGTGCCAGCGAAGAGAGTAGCGAGCAGTACTTC.